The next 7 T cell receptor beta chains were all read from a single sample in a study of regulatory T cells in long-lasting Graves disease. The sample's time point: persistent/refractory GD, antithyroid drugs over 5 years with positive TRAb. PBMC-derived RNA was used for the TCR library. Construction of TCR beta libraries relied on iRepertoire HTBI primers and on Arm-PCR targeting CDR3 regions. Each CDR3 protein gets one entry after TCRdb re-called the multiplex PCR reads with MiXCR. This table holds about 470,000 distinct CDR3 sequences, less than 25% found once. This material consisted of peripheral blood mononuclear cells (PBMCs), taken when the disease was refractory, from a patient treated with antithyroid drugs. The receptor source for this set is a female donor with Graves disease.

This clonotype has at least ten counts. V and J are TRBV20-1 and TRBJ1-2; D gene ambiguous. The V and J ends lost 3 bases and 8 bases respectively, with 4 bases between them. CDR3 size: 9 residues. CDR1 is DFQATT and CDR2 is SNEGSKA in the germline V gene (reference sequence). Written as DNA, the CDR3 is TGCAGTGCTAGTGGGGGCTACACCTTC. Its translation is CSASGGYTF.

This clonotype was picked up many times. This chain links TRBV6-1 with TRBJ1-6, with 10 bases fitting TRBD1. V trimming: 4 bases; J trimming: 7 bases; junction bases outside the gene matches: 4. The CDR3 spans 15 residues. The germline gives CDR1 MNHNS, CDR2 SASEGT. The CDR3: CASSARQGANSPLHF. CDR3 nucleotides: TGTGCCAGCAGTGCGAGACAGGGGGCAAATTCACCCCTCCACTTT.

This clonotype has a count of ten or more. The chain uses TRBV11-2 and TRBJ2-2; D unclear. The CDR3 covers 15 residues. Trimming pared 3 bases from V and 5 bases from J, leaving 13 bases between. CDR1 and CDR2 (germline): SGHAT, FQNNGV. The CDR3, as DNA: TGTGCCAGCAGCTTTTCCTCTCCAACGACCGGGGAGCTGTTTTTT. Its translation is CASSFSSPTTGELFF.

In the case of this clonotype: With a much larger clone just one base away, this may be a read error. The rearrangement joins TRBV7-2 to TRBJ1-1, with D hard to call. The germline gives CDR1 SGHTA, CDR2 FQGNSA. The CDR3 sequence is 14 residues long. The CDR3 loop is CANSFRFLNTEAFF. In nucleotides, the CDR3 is TGTGCCAACAGCTTTAGGTTCTTGAACACTGAAGCTTTCTTT.

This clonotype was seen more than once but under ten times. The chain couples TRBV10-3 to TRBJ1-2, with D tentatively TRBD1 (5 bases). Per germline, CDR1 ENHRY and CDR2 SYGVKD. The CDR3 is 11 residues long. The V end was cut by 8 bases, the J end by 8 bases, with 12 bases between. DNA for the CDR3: TGTGCCATCTTGGGGGGTCACGGCTACACCTTC. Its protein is CAILGGHGYTF.

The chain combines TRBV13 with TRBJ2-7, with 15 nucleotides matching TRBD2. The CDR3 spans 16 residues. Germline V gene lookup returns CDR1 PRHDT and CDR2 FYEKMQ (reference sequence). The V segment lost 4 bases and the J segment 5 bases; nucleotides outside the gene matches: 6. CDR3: CASSSGLAGGPHEQYF. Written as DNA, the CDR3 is TGTGCCAGCAGCTCAGGACTAGCGGGAGGGCCCCACGAGCAGTACTTC.

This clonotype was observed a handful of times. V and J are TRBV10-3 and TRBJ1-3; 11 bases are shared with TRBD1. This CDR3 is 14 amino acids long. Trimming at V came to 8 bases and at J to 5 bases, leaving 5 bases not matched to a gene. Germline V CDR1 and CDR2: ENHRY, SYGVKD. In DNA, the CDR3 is TGTGCCATCGGGGGACAGGGGGTTCGAAACACCATATATTTT. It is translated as CAIGGQGVRNTIYF.